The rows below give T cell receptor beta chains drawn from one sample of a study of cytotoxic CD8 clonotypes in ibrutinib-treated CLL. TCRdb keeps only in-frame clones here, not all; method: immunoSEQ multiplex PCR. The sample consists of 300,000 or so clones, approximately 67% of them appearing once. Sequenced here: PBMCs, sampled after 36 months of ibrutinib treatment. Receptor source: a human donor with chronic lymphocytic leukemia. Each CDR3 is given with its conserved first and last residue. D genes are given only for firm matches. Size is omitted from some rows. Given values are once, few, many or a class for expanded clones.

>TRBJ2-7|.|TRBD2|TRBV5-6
CASSLVFAGGYEQYF
TGTGCCAGCAGCTTGGTATTTGCGGGGGGCTACGAGCAGTACTTC
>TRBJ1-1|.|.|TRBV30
CAWSVLGSWMNTEAFF
TGTGCCTGGAGTGTACTGGGCAGCTGGATGAACACTGAAGCTTTCTTT
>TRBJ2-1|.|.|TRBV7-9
CASSLGLGQGYNEQFF
TGTGCCAGCAGCTTAGGACTGGGTCAGGGGTACAATGAGCAGTTCTTC
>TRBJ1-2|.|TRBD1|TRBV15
CATSRGTTGATGGYTF
TGTGCCACCAGCAGAGGGACTACAGGGGCGACCGGTGGCTACACCTTC
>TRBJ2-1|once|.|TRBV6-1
CASSEGRGEQFF
TGTGCCAGCAGTGAAGGTAGGGGAGAGCAGTTCTTC
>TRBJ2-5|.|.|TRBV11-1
CASSSGELSIQETQYF
TGTGCCAGCAGCTCAGGGGAACTATCCATACAAGAGACCCAGTACTTC
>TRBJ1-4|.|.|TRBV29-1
CSVEGIDRTEKLFF
TGCAGCGTTGAAGGGATTGACCGAACTGAAAAACTGTTTTTT
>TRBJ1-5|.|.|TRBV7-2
CASSWGQLNQPQHF
TGTGCCAGCAGCTGGGGACAACTTAATCAGCCCCAGCATTTT
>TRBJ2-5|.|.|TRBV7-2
CASSSSLQETQYF
TGTGCCAGCAGCTCGAGTCTCCAAGAGACCCAGTACTTC
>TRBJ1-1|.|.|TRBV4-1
CASSQPQENTEAFF
TGCGCCAGCAGCCAACCACAGGAGAACACTGAAGCTTTCTTT
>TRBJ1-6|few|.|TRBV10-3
CAISESRGNSPLHF
TGTGCCATCAGTGAGTCTAGGGGCAATTCACCCCTCCACTTT
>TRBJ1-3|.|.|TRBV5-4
CASRQSSGNTIYF
TGTGCCAGCAGACAGAGCTCTGGAAACACCATATATTTT
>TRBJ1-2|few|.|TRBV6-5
CASSQQGAPGYTF
TGTGCCAGCAGCCAACAGGGAGCCCCTGGCTACACCTTC
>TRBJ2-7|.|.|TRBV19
CASRTQGSYEQYF
TGTGCCAGTAGGACTCAGGGCTCCTACGAGCAGTACTTC
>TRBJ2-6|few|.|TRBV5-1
CASSLGDGLSGANVLTF
TGCGCCAGCAGCTTGGGGGACGGACTCTCTGGGGCCAACGTCCTGACTTTC
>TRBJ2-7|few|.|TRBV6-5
CASSRLHTYEQYF
TGTGCCAGCAGTCGACTACACACCTACGAGCAGTACTTC
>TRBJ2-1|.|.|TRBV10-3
CAISESSAEQFF
TGTGCCATCAGTGAGTCGTCAGCTGAGCAGTTCTTC
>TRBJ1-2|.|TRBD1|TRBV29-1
CSVESGQGAYGYTF
TGCAGCGTTGAAAGCGGTCAGGGGGCCTATGGCTACACCTTC
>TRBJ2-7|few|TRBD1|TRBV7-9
CASSLGQGLSYEQYF
TGTGCCAGCAGCTTGGGACAGGGTCTTTCCTACGAGCAGTACTTC
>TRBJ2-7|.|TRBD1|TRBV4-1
CASSQVRGSYEQYF
TGCGCCAGCAGCCAAGTCAGGGGGAGTTACGAGCAGTACTTC
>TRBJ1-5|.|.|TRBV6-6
CASSPMTGPQHF
TGTGCCAGCAGTCCGATGACAGGACCCCAGCATTTT
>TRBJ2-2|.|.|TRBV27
CASSQDYLPGELFF
TGTGCCAGCAGTCAGGACTATTTACCCGGGGAGCTGTTTTTT
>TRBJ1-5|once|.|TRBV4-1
CASSQVVGIYSNQPQHF
TGCGCCAGCAGCCAAGTAGTGGGAATTTATAGCAATCAGCCCCAGCATTTT
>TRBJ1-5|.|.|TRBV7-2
CASRGIFNQPQHF
TGTGCCAGCAGGGGGATTTTCAATCAGCCCCAGCATTTT
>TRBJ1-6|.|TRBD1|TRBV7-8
CASSLAHRGSSNSPLHF
TGTGCCAGCAGCTTAGCGCACAGGGGATCATCCAATTCACCCCTCCACTTT
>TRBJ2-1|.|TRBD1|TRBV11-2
CASSLQGVYNEQFF
TGTGCCAGCAGCTTACAGGGGGTCTACAATGAGCAGTTCTTC
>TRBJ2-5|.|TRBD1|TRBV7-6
CASSLGLRTGEETQYF
TGTGCCAGCAGCTTAGGGTTACGGACAGGGGAGGAGACCCAGTACTTC
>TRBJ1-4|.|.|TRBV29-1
CSVRSWATNEKLFF
TGCAGCGTTAGATCGTGGGCAACTAATGAAAAACTGTTTTTT
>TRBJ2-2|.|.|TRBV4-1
CASSLAGGANTGELFF
TGCGCCAGCAGCCTCGCAGGAGGGGCTAACACCGGGGAGCTGTTTTTT
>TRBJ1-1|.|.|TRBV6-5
CASSGGTSPMTEAFF
TGTGCCAGCAGTGGCGGGACATCCCCGATGACTGAAGCTTTCTTT
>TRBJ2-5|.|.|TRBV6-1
CASMAGRAQETQYF
TGTGCCAGCATGGCAGGACGGGCCCAAGAGACCCAGTACTTC
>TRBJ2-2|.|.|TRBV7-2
CASSLLNTGELFF
TGTGCCAGCAGTCTATTGAACACCGGGGAGCTGTTTTTT
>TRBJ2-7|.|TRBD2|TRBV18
CASSPYSLAGPYEQYF
TGTGCCAGCTCACCCTACTCACTAGCGGGGCCCTACGAGCAGTACTTC
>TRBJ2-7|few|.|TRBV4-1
CASSKEALASTYEQYF
TGCGCCAGCAGCAAAGAGGCCCTGGCTAGTACCTACGAGCAGTACTTC
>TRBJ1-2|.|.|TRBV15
CATSRELGYGYGYTF
TGTGCCACCAGCAGAGAGTTGGGATATGGATATGGCTACACCTTC
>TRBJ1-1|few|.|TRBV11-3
CASSLAPSAGDTEAFF
TGTGCCAGCAGCTTAGCCCCTTCGGCAGGGGACACTGAAGCTTTCTTT
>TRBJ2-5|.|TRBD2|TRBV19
CASSIGGGQETQYF
TGTGCCAGTAGTATTGGGGGGGGACAAGAGACCCAGTACTTC
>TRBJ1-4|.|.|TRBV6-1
CASSMRAREEKLFF
TGTGCCAGCAGTATGAGGGCTAGAGAGGAAAAACTGTTTTTT
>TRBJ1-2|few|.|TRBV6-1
CASSEALWAQANYGYTF
TGTGCCAGCAGTGAAGCGCTTTGGGCCCAAGCTAACTATGGCTACACCTTC
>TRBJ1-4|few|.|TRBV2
CASRETGKLFF
TGTGCCAGCCGGGAGACGGGGAAACTGTTTTTT
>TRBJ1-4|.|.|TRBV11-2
CASSLGGVATNEKLFF
TGTGCCAGCAGCTTGGGTGGAGTTGCAACTAATGAAAAACTGTTTTTT
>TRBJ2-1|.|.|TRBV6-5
CASIKGSGPYNEQFF
TGTGCCAGCATTAAAGGATCGGGACCCTACAATGAGCAGTTCTTC
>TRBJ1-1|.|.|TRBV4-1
CASTQERTGKTEAFF
TGCGCCAGCACCCAAGAACGCACAGGAAAAACTGAAGCTTTCTTT
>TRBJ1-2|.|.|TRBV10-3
CAISGRRGTVYGYTF
TGTGCCATCAGTGGTAGAAGGGGGACTGTTTATGGCTACACCTTC
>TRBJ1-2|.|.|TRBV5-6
CASSGDTGNYGYTF
TGTGCCAGCAGTGGAGATACAGGGAACTATGGCTACACCTTC
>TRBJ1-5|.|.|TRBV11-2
CASSLRGVGQPQHF
TGTGCCAGCAGCTTGCGGGGAGTGGGTCAGCCCCAGCATTTT
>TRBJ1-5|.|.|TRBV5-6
CASSEGTYSNQPQHF
TGTGCCAGCAGCGAAGGTACCTATAGCAATCAGCCCCAGCATTTT
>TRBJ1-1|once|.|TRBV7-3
CASSLQGGEPMNTEAFF
TGTGCCAGCAGCCTACAGGGAGGTGAACCTATGAACACTGAAGCTTTCTTT
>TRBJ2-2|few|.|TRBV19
CASSGWVRVRATNTGELFF
TGTGCCAGTAGTGGATGGGTTCGGGTCAGGGCTACGAACACCGGGGAGCTGTTTTTT
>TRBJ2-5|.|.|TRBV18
CASSPLRSQNNQETQYF
TGTGCCAGCTCACCACTACGGTCCCAGAATAACCAAGAGACCCAGTACTTC
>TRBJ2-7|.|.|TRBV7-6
CASSQGEYEQYF
TGTGCCAGCAGCCAAGGGGAGTACGAGCAGTACTTC
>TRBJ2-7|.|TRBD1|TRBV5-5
CASSRGQARWYEQYF
TGTGCCAGCAGCCGGGGACAGGCCAGATGGTACGAGCAGTACTTC
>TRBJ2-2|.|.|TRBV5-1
CASSLVVSPGELFF
TGCGCCAGCAGCTTGGTTGTTTCTCCCGGGGAGCTGTTTTTT
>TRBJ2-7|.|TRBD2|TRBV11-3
CASRPGRGANSYEQYF
TGTGCCAGCAGACCTGGGCGGGGGGCTAATAGCTACGAGCAGTACTTC
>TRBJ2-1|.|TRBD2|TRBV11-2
CASSLRTREVPYNEQFF
TGTGCCAGCAGCTTAAGGACGCGGGAGGTCCCCTACAATGAGCAGTTCTTC
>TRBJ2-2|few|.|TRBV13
CASSSASTGELFF
TGTGCCAGCAGCTCGGCATCTACCGGGGAGCTGTTTTTT
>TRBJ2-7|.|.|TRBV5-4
CASSRQGTPYEQYF
TGTGCCAGCAGCCGTCAGGGAACCCCCTACGAGCAGTACTTC
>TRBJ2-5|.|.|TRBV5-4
CASSSTLGSEDQETQYF
TGTGCCAGCAGCTCGACGCTGGGGTCCGAAGACCAAGAGACCCAGTACTTC